Reported below is one TCR beta chain. This clonotype has a count of ten or more. Its antigen is not yet known. No much larger clone is present one base from it, and per-base qualities are unavailable. The sample originates from a study of CD8 T cells in ankylosing spondylitis (dated by TCRdb to between 2016 and 2019). Concerning the study at large: T cell receptor beta repertoires were profiled in healthy donors and ankylosing spondylitis patients so that disease-linked TCR variants could be found. In total, the full study cohort was made up of 108 healthy donors and about two dozen ankylosing spondylitis patients. Peripheral blood was sampled, and synovial fluid was additionally collected from ankylosing spondylitis patients. The study at large found these results: A TCR beta motif made up of several highly homologous amino acid variants appeared to be characteristic of blood from ankylosing spondylitis patients. A CD8+ phenotype was shown by the disease-linked clones, which were found at relatively low frequencies in peripheral blood. Some motif variants had previously been reported in the synovial fluid and blood of reactive arthritis patients, which suggests shared mechanisms of disease initiation. The disease-linked clones were reported as significantly enriched in matched synovial fluid samples from ankylosing spondylitis patients.

Sequencing instrument: Illumina HiSeq 2500. Quantitative 5'-RACE with molecular barcodes was used to prepare TCR beta libraries. As for the original processing: To identify disease-linked TCR variants, a new computational method was used, one built on a probabilistic model of VDJ rearrangement. Through fastp at Q25 and MiXCR, TCRdb rebuilt clones from the public reads, retaining in-frame beta chains. Every distinct CDR3 protein forms one entry, paired with its most common genes and DNA. For this entry, the V and J calls and clone size follow TCRdb and not the study's own pipeline. A total of 35,000 to 45,000 distinct CDR3 sequences appear in this sample, about 10% of them only once. The top ten constitute 1.4% of the sample. The source of this sequence is a male donor with ankylosing spondylitis or in good health (not recorded which). What was sequenced was blood, either unsorted or a sorted T cell fraction (not recorded which).

The CDR3 protein is CAISDQRGTDTQYF. Read as DNA, the sequence is TGTGCCATCAGTGACCAGCGGGGAACAGATACGCAGTATTTT. The chain links TRBV10-3 with TRBJ2-3; 7 bases in the middle match TRBD2. Per the germline V gene, ENHRY is the CDR1 and SYGVKD is the CDR2. The CDR3 covers 14 residues, taking in both the cysteine and the phenylalanine. Of the read, only the CDR3 DNA is kept; its 42 bases are in frame from base 1. At the junction V is shortened by 3 bases and J by 3 bases; bases outside the gene matches: 3.